One sample yielded the 23 T cell receptor beta chains listed below, sequenced in a study of cytomegalovirus exposure and HLA in healthy donors. A multiplex PCR was run with 60 Vbeta primers and 13 Jbeta primers. Using immunoSEQ multiplex PCR, the repertoire was profiled, and TCRdb retains in-frame clones only, with some absent. Among 120,000 or so clones listed, more than 15% were seen once. Material for sequencing was PBMCs. The receptors originated from a female donor in good health and CMV-seropositive.

This clone was seen a few times. The chain joins TRBV5-1 to TRBJ2-3; TRBD2 matches 14 bases. V gave up 3 bases and J gave up 6 bases; unmatched junction bases: 3. The length of the CDR3 is 15 residues. Per the germline V gene, CDR1 is SGHRS and CDR2 is YFSETQ. The CDR3, as DNA: TGCGCCAGCAGCTGGACTAGCGGGGGGTGGGATACGCAGTATTTT. Its translation is CASSWTSGGWDTQYF.

The genes are TRBV28 and TRBJ1-2, with D maybe TRBD1 (5 bases). Germline V CDR1 and CDR2: MDHEN, SYDVKM. Trimming left V 2 bases short and J 5 bases short, with 6 bases between. This CDR3 is 12 amino acids long. The CDR3 reads CASSLRQYGYTF. The CDR3 bases are TGTGCCAGCAGTTTAAGACAGTATGGCTACACCTTC.

The table lists this clone with a few counts. This chain uses TRBV11-1 with TRBJ2-3, with TRBD2 matching 7 bases. Losses at the gene ends were 5 bases for V and 5 bases for J; bases not matched to a gene: 13. This CDR3 region has 16 residues. Germline V gene lookup returns CDR1 SGHAT and CDR2 FQDESV (reference sequence). CDR3 nucleotides: TGTGCCAGCAGCGCCGGGATTACTAGCGTTGGAGATACGCAGTATTTT. Its protein product is CASSAGITSVGDTQYF.

This clone turned up a few times. This sequence joins TRBV4-2 and TRBJ2-3, with 7 bases lining up with TRBD1. This CDR3 is built from 18 residues. Germline-derived CDR1 and CDR2 are LGHNA and YNFKEQ. Trimming took 4 bases from V and 2 from J; bases not matched to a gene: 15. The CDR3 DNA is TGTGCCAGCAGCCGCACCGCTTGGGGACAGCGATTCACAGATACGCAGTATTTT. This sequence encodes CASSRTAWGQRFTDTQYF.

The rearrangement uses TRBV29-1 and TRBJ2-7; D is perhaps TRBD2 (6 bases). This CDR3 is 14 amino acids long. CDR1 and CDR2 (germline): SQVTM, ANQGSEA. Trimming cost V 0 bases and J 2 bases, with 11 bases left between them. In DNA, the CDR3 is TGCAGCGTTGAAGAGGGGGGTGTTACCTACGAGCAGTACTTC. As protein: CSVEEGGVTYEQYF.

The rearrangement joins TRBV7-2 to TRBJ1-3, with D possibly TRBD1 on 6 matching bases. The CDR3 is 13 residues long. V was clipped by 4 bases and J by 4 bases, with 8 bases between them. Germline V lookup: CDR1 SGHTA, CDR2 FQGNSA. CDR3 loop: CASSYRAGNTIYF. The CDR3 coding sequence is TGTGCCAGCAGCTACAGGGCCGGAAACACCATATATTTT.

The chain recombines TRBV5-6 with TRBJ2-7; 9 nucleotides line up with TRBD2. Germline loops: CDR1 SGHDT, CDR2 YYEEEE. The ends lost 5 bases at V and 4 bases at J; junction bases unmatched: 10. The CDR3 is 15 residues long. This chain's CDR3 is CASRAPGLARYEQYF. In DNA, the CDR3 is TGTGCCAGCAGAGCGCCGGGACTAGCCCGATACGAGCAGTACTTC.

The CDR3 sequence is CSVMGLEIYGYTF. CDR3 bases: TGCAGCGTTATGGGTTTGGAGATCTATGGCTACACCTTC. The chain couples TRBV29-1 to TRBJ1-2, with no clear D. The CDR3 is 13 amino acids. Between the trimmed V and J ends, which lost 5 bases and 4 bases, there was a span of 14 bases. Germline CDR1 is SQVTM and CDR2 is ANQGSEA.

This clone was observed a few times. V usage is TRBV2 and J usage is TRBJ1-1, with D possibly matching TRBD1 (6 bases). This CDR3 comprises 13 residues. The V and J ends lost 7 bases and 1 base respectively, with 10 bases between them. Germline V CDR1 and CDR2: SNHLY, FYNNEI. The CDR3 loop is CASMMGQNTEAFF. The DNA of the CDR3 is TGTGCCAGCATGATGGGACAGAACACTGAAGCTTTCTTT. Together with reference TRBV2 and TRBJ1-1, the CDR3 gives the full variable domain: EPEVTQTPSHQVTQMGQEVILRCVPISNHLYFYWYRQILGQKVEFLVSFYNNEISEKSEIFDDQFSVERPDGSNFTLKIRSTKLEDSAMYFCASMMGQNTEAFFGQGTRLTVV.

This clone turned up a few times. The chain recombines TRBV7-2 with TRBJ1-2; unclear D gene. The V gene's germline CDR1 is SGHTA and CDR2 FQGNSA. CDR3 size: 13 residues. The V end was cut by 1 base, the J end by 6 bases, with 9 bases between. The CDR3 is CASSLVRRDGYTF. As DNA, the CDR3 is TGTGCCAGCAGCTTAGTTCGGAGAGATGGCTACACCTTC.

This clone was counted a few times. This sequence joins TRBV5-6 and TRBJ2-3; D may be TRBD1 (5 bases). The V end was cut by 0 bases, the J end by 6 bases, with 17 bases between. The CDR3 has 16 residues. The germline gives CDR1 SGHDT, CDR2 YYEEEE. CDR3 residues: CASSLVVRRGPDTQYF. The CDR3 region has the DNA TGTGCCAGCAGCTTGGTAGTTAGAAGGGGCCCCGATACGCAGTATTTT.

This clone was counted only a few times. The chain employs TRBV7-2 and TRBJ1-2, with TRBD1 as a possible D gene (5 bases). V was trimmed by 3 bases and J by 4 bases, leaving 15 bases between them. This CDR3 contains 15 residues. Germline V gives CDR1 SGHTA, CDR2 FQGNSA. Here the CDR3 DNA reads TGTGCCAGCAGCTTTGACAGCTCCAGCAGCTATGGCTACACCTTC. This encodes CASSFDSSSSYGYTF.

The chain links TRBV2 to TRBJ1-2; tentative D call: TRBD1 (5 bases). The germline V gene has CDR1 SNHLY and CDR2 FYNNEI. Trimming removed 10 bases from V and 4 bases from J, with 16 bases in between. The CDR3 is 13 amino acids. The CDR3 coding sequence is TGTGCCACCATAGACGGGGGAGCCTATGGCTACACCTTC. Its translation is CATIDGGAYGYTF.

The V and J genes are TRBV29-1 and TRBJ2-1; 7 bases line up with TRBD2. Per the germline V gene, CDR1 is SQVTM and CDR2 is ANQGSEA. The junction had 8 bases not matched to a gene; V was cut back by 6 bases and J by 9 bases. CDR3 length equals 12 residues. The DNA for the CDR3 is TGCAGCGTCGAGGGACCGGGAGGTGAGCAGTTCTTC. This sequence encodes CSVEGPGGEQFF.

This clone has more than one count but fewer than ten. A junction boundary mismatches the germline segment, possibly from a read error. The same CDR3 also results from other DNA sequences found in this sample. The chain combines TRBV29-1 with TRBJ1-2; D not resolved. Germline values: CDR1 SQVTM, CDR2 ANQGSEA. This CDR3 region has 15 residues. The CDR3 loop reads CSVEDDEGLGYGYTF. Written as DNA, the CDR3 is TGCAGCGTTGAAGATGACGAGGGTTTGGGATATGGCTACACCTTT.

Only a few counts were recorded for this clone. The J gene is TRBJ2-7, the V gene TRBV5-6; TRBD2 matches 7 bases. Germline V gives CDR1 SGHDT, CDR2 YYEEEE. V was clipped by 2 bases and J by 7 bases; unmatched bases: 9. The CDR3 has 14 amino acids. The CDR3 DNA sequence: TGTGCCAGCAGCTTCGGGCAGGGAGGGAGAGAGCAGTACTTC. This sequence encodes CASSFGQGGREQYF.

This clone appeared a few times. The V gene is TRBV4-2, the J gene TRBJ2-7, with a possible D match to TRBD2 (5 bases). Trimming removed 4 bases from V and 6 bases from J, with 19 bases in between. Germline V gene sequence: CDR1 LGHNA, CDR2 YNFKEQ. The CDR3 runs to 15 residues. For the CDR3, the DNA is TGTGCCAGCAGCCTAACCGGGATCAAGGTTTCCGAGCAGTACTTC. This gives the protein CASSLTGIKVSEQYF.

A few counts support this clone. The chain couples TRBV9 to TRBJ1-2, with TRBD1 matching 11 bases. CDR3 length: 14 amino acids. Germline V gene sequence: CDR1 SGDLS, CDR2 YYNGEE. With V trimmed by 4 bases and J by 3 bases, 2 bases remained unmatched. The CDR3 region has the DNA TGTGCCAGCAGCCGGACAGGGGGCGACTATGGCTACACCTTC. This encodes CASSRTGGDYGYTF.

This clone has only a few counts. This chain links TRBV5-6 with TRBJ2-5; D call uncertain. Germline CDR1 SGHDT, CDR2 YYEEEE. V was shortened by 4 bases and J by 3 bases, with 10 bases between the two germline ends. This CDR3 has 13 amino acids. The CDR3 coding sequence is TGTGCCAGCAGCCTTGACTTGAAAGAGACCCAGTACTTC. Translated: CASSLDLKETQYF.

The chain employs TRBV28 and TRBJ1-5, with no clear D. The CDR3 is 15 residues long. The germline gives CDR1 MDHEN, CDR2 SYDVKM. With 2 bases removed from V and 0 bases from J, the gap between germline ends came to 8 bases. CDR3 sequence: CASSLPRYSNQPQHF. The CDR3 DNA reads TGTGCCAGCAGTTTACCCCGTTATAGCAATCAGCCCCAGCATTTT.

The J gene is TRBJ1-5, the V gene TRBV6-1; D might be TRBD1 (5 bases). The length of the CDR3 is 15 residues. Trimming left V 6 bases short and J 0 bases short, with 12 bases between. From germline, CDR1 is MNHNS and CDR2 SASEGT. The CDR3 DNA sequence: TGTGCCAGCAGGATCAGGGTTTATAGCAATCAGCCCCAGCATTTT. Protein: CASRIRVYSNQPQHF.

This clone has a handful of counts. V and J are TRBV30 and TRBJ2-5, with TRBD1 matching over 7 bases. The V gene's germline CDR1 is GTSNPN and CDR2 SVGIG (reference sequence). CDR3 size: 12 residues. The ends lost 4 bases at V and 5 bases at J; junction bases unmatched: 4. The chain's CDR3 is CAWTRGPETQYF. The CDR3 bases are TGTGCCTGGACAAGGGGGCCGGAGACCCAGTACTTC. The full variable domain, rest sourced from reference TRBV30 and TRBJ2-5, is SQTIHQWPATLVQPVGSPLSLECTVEGTSNPNLYWYRQAAGRGLQLLFYSVGIGQISSEVPQNLSASRPQDRQFILSSKKLLLSDSGFYLCAWTRGPETQYFGPGTRLLVL.

The chain is built from TRBV12-2 and TRBJ1-5. TRBV12-2 is termed a pseudogene. This CDR3 is built from 13 residues. Here the CDR3 DNA reads TGTGCAAGTCGCTTGAAGAGGAATCAGCCCCAGCATTTT. It encodes CASRLKRNQPQHF.